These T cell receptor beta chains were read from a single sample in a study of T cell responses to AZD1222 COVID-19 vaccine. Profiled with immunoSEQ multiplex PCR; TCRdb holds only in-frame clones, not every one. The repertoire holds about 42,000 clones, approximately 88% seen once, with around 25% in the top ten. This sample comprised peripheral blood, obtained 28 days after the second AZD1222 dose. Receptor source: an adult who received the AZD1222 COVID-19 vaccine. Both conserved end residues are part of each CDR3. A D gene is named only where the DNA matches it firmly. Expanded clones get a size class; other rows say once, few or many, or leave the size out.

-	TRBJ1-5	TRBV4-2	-	CASSRASGARDQPQHF	TGTGCCAGCAGCCGTGCTTCGGGGGCGCGGGATCAGCCCCAGCATTTT
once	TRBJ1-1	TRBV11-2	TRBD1	CASSWDRRNTEAFF	TGTGCCAGCAGCTGGGACAGAAGGAACACTGAAGCTTTCTTT
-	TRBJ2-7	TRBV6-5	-	CASSYLYEQYF	TGTGCCAGCAGTTACCTCTACGAGCAGTACTTC
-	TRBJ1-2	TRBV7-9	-	CASSSGPNYGYTF	TGTGCCAGCAGCTCAGGGCCCAACTATGGCTACACCTTC
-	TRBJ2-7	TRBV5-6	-	CASSLSHLATHEQYF	TGTGCCAGCAGCTTGTCTCACCTTGCAACCCACGAGCAGTACTTC
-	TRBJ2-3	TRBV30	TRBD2	CAWSPGLAGADTQYF	TGTGCCTGGAGTCCGGGACTAGCGGGAGCAGATACGCAGTATTTT
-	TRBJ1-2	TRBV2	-	CASNDRTIGYTF	TGTGCCAGCAATGATAGAACTATTGGCTACACCTTC
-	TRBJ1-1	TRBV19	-	CASMRGEGALGAFF	TGTGCCAGTATGCGCGGAGAGGGAGCCCTGGGGGCTTTCTTT
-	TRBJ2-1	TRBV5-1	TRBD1	CASSAQGLDRGYNEQFF	TGCGCCAGCAGCGCCCAGGGTTTGGACAGGGGGTACAATGAGCAGTTCTTC
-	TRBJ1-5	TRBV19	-	CASSIWTDGNQPQHF	TGTGCCAGTAGTATTTGGACGGATGGCAATCAGCCCCAGCATTTT
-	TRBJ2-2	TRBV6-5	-	CASSSNTGELFF	TGTGCCAGCAGCTCGAATACCGGGGAGCTGTTTTTT
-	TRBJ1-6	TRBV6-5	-	CASSPPDSPLHF	TGTGCCAGCAGTCCACCCGATTCACCCCTCCACTTT
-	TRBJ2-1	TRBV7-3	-	CASSPSRGADNEQFF	TGTGCCAGCAGCCCCTCGAGGGGAGCGGACAATGAGCAGTTCTTC
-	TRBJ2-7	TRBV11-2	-	CASSLVGGPSEQYF	TGTGCCAGCAGCTTAGTTGGGGGGCCCAGCGAGCAGTACTTC
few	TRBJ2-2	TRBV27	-	CATRYTGELFF	TGTGCCACCCGTTACACCGGGGAGCTGTTTTTT
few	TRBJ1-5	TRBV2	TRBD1	CASTQGTAAFNQPQHF	TGTGCCAGCACCCAAGGGACAGCAGCATTTAATCAGCCCCAGCATTTT
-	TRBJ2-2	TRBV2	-	CASRLVSSGELFF	TGTGCCAGCAGACTAGTTAGCTCCGGGGAGCTGTTTTTT
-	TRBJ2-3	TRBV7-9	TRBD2	CASSQTRLAVSTDTQYF	TGTGCCAGCAGCCAAACCCGACTAGCGGTGAGCACAGATACGCAGTATTTT
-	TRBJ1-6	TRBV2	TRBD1	CASSAGQGDSPLHF	TGTGCCAGCAGTGCTGGACAGGGTGATTCACCCCTCCACTTT
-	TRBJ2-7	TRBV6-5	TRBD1	CASRTGQPIHEQYF	TGTGCCAGCAGAACGGGACAGCCCATCCACGAGCAGTACTTC
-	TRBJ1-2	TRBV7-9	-	CASSPGQGANYGYTF	TGTGCCAGCAGCCCAGGCCAGGGAGCCAACTATGGCTACACCTTC
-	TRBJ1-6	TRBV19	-	CASSIDSWSPLHF	TGTGCCAGTAGTATCGACAGCTGGTCACCCCTCCACTTT
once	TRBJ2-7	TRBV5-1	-	CASSYTGEQYF	TGCGCCAGCAGCTACACAGGCGAGCAGTACTTC
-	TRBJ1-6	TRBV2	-	CASSEVRANSPLHF	TGTGCCAGCAGTGAGGTCAGGGCCAATTCACCCCTCCACTTT
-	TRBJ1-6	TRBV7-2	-	CASSPTINSPLHF	TGTGCCAGCAGCCCGACGATCAATTCACCCCTCCACTTT
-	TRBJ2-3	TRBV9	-	CASSVDHTTDTQYF	TGTGCCAGCAGCGTGGACCATACCACAGATACGCAGTATTTT
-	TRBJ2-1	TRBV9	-	CASSPRGMTYNEQFF	TGTGCCAGCAGCCCACGGGGGATGACCTACAATGAGCAGTTCTTC
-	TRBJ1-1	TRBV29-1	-	CSVETQPNTEAFF	TGCAGCGTTGAAACACAGCCGAACACTGAAGCTTTCTTT
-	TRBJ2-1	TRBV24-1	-	CATSPAWGGRDEQFF	TGTGCCACCAGTCCTGCCTGGGGGGGGCGGGATGAGCAGTTCTTC
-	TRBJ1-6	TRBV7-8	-	CASSSSSSYNSPLHF	TGTGCCAGCAGCTCAAGTAGCTCCTATAATTCACCCCTCCACTTT
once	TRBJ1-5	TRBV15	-	CATSRDRGRPSQPQHF	TGTGCCACCAGCAGGGACCGGGGCCGACCGTCCCAGCCCCAGCATTTT
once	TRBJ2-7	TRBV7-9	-	CASSGQINYEQYF	TGTGCCAGCAGTGGACAGATTAACTACGAGCAGTACTTC
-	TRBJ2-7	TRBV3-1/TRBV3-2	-	CASSQGQGYEQYF	TGTGCCAGCAGCCAAGGGCAGGGGTACGAGCAGTACTTC
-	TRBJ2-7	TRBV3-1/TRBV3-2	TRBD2	CASSQVASGSYEQYF	TGTGCCAGCAGCCAGGTGGCTAGCGGGAGTTACGAGCAGTACTTC
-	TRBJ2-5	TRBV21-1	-	CASPKLGAGTETQYF	TGTGCCAGCCCCAAACTAGGGGCAGGGACGGAGACCCAGTACTTC
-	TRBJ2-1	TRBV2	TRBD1	CASRLGQGGYNEQFF	TGTGCCAGCAGACTGGGACAGGGGGGATACAATGAGCAGTTCTTC
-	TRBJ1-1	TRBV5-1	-	CASSVDTEAFF	TGCGCCAGCAGCGTCGACACTGAAGCTTTCTTT
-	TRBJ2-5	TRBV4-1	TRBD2	CASSQEIGTSGGRGEETQYF	TGCGCCAGCAGCCAGGAAATCGGGACTAGCGGGGGAAGGGGGGAGGAGACCCAGTACTTC
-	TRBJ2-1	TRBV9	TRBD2	CASSAGLAGAHEQFF	TGTGCCAGCAGCGCCGGACTAGCGGGGGCACATGAGCAGTTCTTC
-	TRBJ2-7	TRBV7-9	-	CASSPSTGYRYEQYF	TGTGCCAGCAGCCCCTCGACAGGCTATCGTTACGAGCAGTACTTC
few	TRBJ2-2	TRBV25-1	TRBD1	CASSEWGQGKSNTGELFF	TGTGCCAGCAGTGAATGGGGACAGGGAAAGTCGAACACCGGGGAGCTGTTTTTT
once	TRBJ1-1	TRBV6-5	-	CASSYSKGNTEAFF	TGTGCCAGCAGTTACTCGAAGGGGAACACTGAAGCTTTCTTT
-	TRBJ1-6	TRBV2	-	CASSVRVGPLHF	TGTGCCAGCAGTGTCCGGGTAGGGCCCCTCCACTTT
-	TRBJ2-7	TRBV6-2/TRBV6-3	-	CASSYVDRPYEQYF	TGTGCCAGCAGTTACGTGGACAGACCCTACGAGCAGTACTTC
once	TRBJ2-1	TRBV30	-	CAWSWTPNEQFF	TGTGCCTGGAGTTGGACTCCCAATGAGCAGTTCTTC
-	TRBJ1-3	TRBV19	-	CASRADSNSGNTIYF	TGTGCCAGTAGAGCCGACAGCAATTCTGGAAACACCATATATTTT
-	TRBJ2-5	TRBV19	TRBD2	CASSIGLAGDQETQYF	TGTGCCAGTAGTATAGGACTAGCGGGAGACCAAGAGACCCAGTACTTC
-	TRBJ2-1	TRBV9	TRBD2	CASSVDLAGGLFEQFF	TGTGCCAGCAGCGTAGACTTAGCGGGAGGGTTGTTTGAGCAGTTCTTC
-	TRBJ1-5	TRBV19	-	CASSNGKGSGNQPQHF	TGTGCCAGTAGTAACGGAAAGGGCTCGGGGAATCAGCCCCAGCATTTT
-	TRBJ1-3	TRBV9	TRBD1	CASSVEDRAFSGNTIYF	TGTGCCAGCAGCGTAGAGGACAGGGCCTTCTCTGGAAACACCATATATTTT
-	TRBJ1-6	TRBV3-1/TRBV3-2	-	CASSQGLSVRNSPLHF	TGTGCCAGCAGCCAAGGGCTCTCAGTGAGAAATTCACCCCTCCACTTT
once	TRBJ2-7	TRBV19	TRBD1	CASSEPGQGRNEQYF	TGTGCCAGTAGTGAACCGGGACAGGGGCGCAACGAGCAGTACTTC
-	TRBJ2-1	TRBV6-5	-	CASSYQLAGYNEQFF	TGTGCCAGCAGTTACCAGCTGGCGGGGTACAATGAGCAGTTCTTC
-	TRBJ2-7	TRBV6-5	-	CASSRMEGPYEQYF	TGTGCCAGCAGTCGTATGGAGGGGCCGTATGAGCAGTACTTC
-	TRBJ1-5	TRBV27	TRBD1	CASSLKTGISGRSNQPQHF	TGTGCCAGCAGTTTAAAGACAGGGATTAGTGGTCGTAGCAATCAGCCCCAGCATTTT
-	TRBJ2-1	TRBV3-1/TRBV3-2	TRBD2	CASSQDGRAWVPFF	TGTGCCAGCAGCCAAGATGGGAGGGCCTGGGTTCCGTTCTTC
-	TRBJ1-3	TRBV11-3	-	CASSLVTGNTIYF	TGTGCCAGCAGCTTAGTTACGGGAAACACCATATATTTT
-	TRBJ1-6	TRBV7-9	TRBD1	CASSSTGNASPLHF	TGTGCCAGCAGCTCGACAGGGAACGCTTCACCCCTCCACTTT
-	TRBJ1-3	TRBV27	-	CASSPLTPGNTIYF	TGTGCCAGCAGTCCTTTGACTCCAGGCAACACCATATATTTT
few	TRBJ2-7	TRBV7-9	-	CASSAQGLGEQYF	TGTGCCAGCAGCGCCCAGGGGTTGGGCGAGCAGTACTTC